This TCR beta chain was captured in a study of glioma-infiltrating T cells. Using RNA template, CDR3s of TCR alpha and beta were amplified with iRepertoire arm-PCR. Tissue mRNA or PBMC total RNA, about 95-450 ng, went into one-step reverse transcription and amplification. TCRdb re-called the multiplex PCR reads with MiXCR, one entry per CDR3 protein. The data hold some 130,000 distinct CDR3 sequences, with about 25% observed a single time. About this clonotype itself: Its antigen is not known.

Study-level points and caveats: Gliomas, especially low-grade, showed above-expected tissue-blood divergence; non-neoplastic patients showed below.

Trimming took 2 bases from V and 2 from J, leaving 12 bases between them. This CDR3 has 15 amino acids. The sequencing input was glioma tissue, nonneoplastic brain tissue, or PBMCs (not recorded which). This sequence joins TRBV12-3 or TRBV12-4 and TRBJ2-5, with D possibly TRBD2 on 5 matching bases. The sequence derives from a human donor with low-grade glioma or glioblastoma, undergoing nonglioma brain surgery, or in good health (not recorded which). The CDR3: CASSLRRSGQETQYF. The CDR3 nucleotides are TGTGCCAGCAGTTTAAGGAGAAGCGGTCAAGAGACCCAGTACTTC.